These T cell receptor beta chains were read from a single sample in a study of cytomegalovirus exposure and HLA in healthy donors. The data were produced by immunoSEQ multiplex PCR, yet TCRdb's version contains in-frame clones alone and is incomplete. Of about 130,000 clones listed, over 70% are singletons. The material sequenced was PBMCs. The receptors derive from a woman between 45 and 60 years old in good health and CMV-seronegative. Both conserved end residues are part of each CDR3. D genes are given only for firm matches. Rows may omit the clone size; those that give it use once, few, many or a size class.

CASSFTAGDRSGYTF,TGTGCCAGCAGTTTTACAGCAGGGGATCGATCCGGCTACACCTTC,NA,NA,TRBJ1-2,TRBV6-5
CASSVVQGANTEAFF,TGTGCCAGCAGCGTAGTCCAGGGGGCGAACACTGAAGCTTTCTTT,TRBD1,NA,TRBJ1-1,TRBV9
CASSQGGSPEAFF,TGCGCCAGCAGCCAAGGCGGCAGCCCTGAAGCTTTCTTT,NA,NA,TRBJ1-1,TRBV4-1
CASSPPPAGNTIYF,TGTGCCAGCAGCCCTCCCCCCGCTGGAAACACCATATATTTT,NA,NA,TRBJ1-3,TRBV28
CASSFSRGQETQYF,TGTGCCAGCAGCTTTAGTAGGGGTCAAGAGACCCAGTACTTC,NA,NA,TRBJ2-5,TRBV7-2
CASSLFSPGIDTQYF,TGTGCCAGCAGTTTATTTTCCCCGGGTATAGATACGCAGTATTTT,NA,NA,TRBJ2-3,TRBV27
CASSSYLAGGYQETQYF,TGTGCCAGCAGCTCTTACCTAGCGGGAGGTTACCAAGAGACCCAGTACTTC,TRBD2,NA,TRBJ2-5,TRBV5-4
CASNLLGGEVLESYEQYF,TGTGCCAGCAACCTGTTGGGGGGAGAGGTCCTAGAGAGCTACGAGCAGTACTTC,NA,NA,TRBJ2-7,TRBV7-9
CSSSLAQGALIQYF,TGTTCCAGCAGCTTAGCACAGGGGGCTCTCATTCAGTACTTC,TRBD1,NA,TRBJ2-4,TRBV7-9
CASSLRGVTGGSETQYF,TGTGCCAGCAGCTTAAGGGGTGTGACAGGGGGGTCGGAGACCCAGTACTTC,TRBD1,NA,TRBJ2-5,TRBV7-2
CAISSDRGNQPQHF,TGTGCCATCAGCTCGGACAGGGGTAATCAGCCCCAGCATTTT,TRBD1,NA,TRBJ1-5,TRBV10-3
CASSLTGQGMSSYEQYF,TGTGCCAGCAGCTTAACGGGACAGGGGATGAGCTCCTACGAGCAGTACTTC,TRBD1,few,TRBJ2-7,TRBV13
CSSTRLQQETQYF,TGTTCCAGCACCCGCCTCCAGCAAGAGACCCAGTACTTC,NA,NA,TRBJ2-5,TRBV7-9
CASSITGNYGYTF,TGTGCCAGTAGTATAACAGGGAACTACGGCTACACCTTC,NA,NA,TRBJ1-2,TRBV19
CAIRGDEQYF,TGTGCCATCAGGGGAGACGAGCAGTACTTC,NA,NA,TRBJ2-7,TRBV10-3
CASSYQGTSGSSTQYF,TGTGCCAGCAGCTATCAAGGGACTAGCGGGAGTTCCACGCAGTATTTT,TRBD2,NA,TRBJ2-3,TRBV11-2
CASENRDSYEQYF,TGTGCCAGCGAAAACCGGGACAGCTACGAGCAGTACTTC,TRBD1,NA,TRBJ2-7,TRBV2
CASAIAGVYYEQYF,TGTGCCAGTGCCATAGCGGGAGTTTACTACGAGCAGTACTTC,TRBD2,NA,TRBJ2-7,TRBV19
CASSQEGRQIDEQYF,TGCGCCAGCAGCCAAGAGGGAAGACAGATTGACGAGCAGTACTTC,NA,few,TRBJ2-7,TRBV4-1
CASSLGQGAMSEQYF,TGTGCCAGCAGCTTAGGACAGGGGGCAATGAGCGAGCAGTACTTC,TRBD1,NA,TRBJ2-7,TRBV7-3
CASSESWVAATGELFF,TGTGCCAGCAGTGAATCTTGGGTAGCGGCCACCGGGGAGCTGTTTTTT,NA,NA,TRBJ2-2,TRBV25-1
CASSIPGRREAFF,TGTGCCAGCAGCATACCCGGCAGGCGAGAAGCTTTCTTT,NA,NA,TRBJ1-1,TRBV6-5
CASSFTGVSTDTQYF,TGTGCCAGCAGCTTCACGGGAGTGAGCACAGATACGCAGTATTTT,NA,NA,TRBJ2-3,TRBV7-9
CASSNLAGPGDEQFF,TGTGCCAGCAGTAACCTAGCGGGCCCGGGGGATGAGCAGTTCTTC,TRBD2,NA,TRBJ2-1,TRBV27
CASTPGGVSYNEQFF,TGTGCCAGCACCCCCGGGGGGGTCTCCTACAATGAGCAGTTCTTC,TRBD2,NA,TRBJ2-1,TRBV7-9
CASSYGPSYEQYF,TGTGCCAGCAGTTATGGCCCTTCCTACGAGCAGTACTTC,NA,few,TRBJ2-7,TRBV6-5
CASSQGTSEGETQYF,TGTGCCAGCAGCCAAGGAACTAGCGAAGGAGAGACCCAGTACTTC,TRBD2,NA,TRBJ2-5,TRBV4-2
CASSVGEGWIYGYTF,TGTGCCAGCAGCGTAGGAGAGGGTTGGATCTATGGCTACACCTTC,NA,few,TRBJ1-2,TRBV9
CATSRIQGDGQFF,TGTGCCACCAGCCGAATACAGGGTGATGGGCAGTTCTTC,NA,NA,TRBJ2-1,TRBV15
CASAGTSVADTQYF,TGTGCCAGTGCTGGGACTAGCGTCGCAGATACGCAGTATTTT,TRBD2,NA,TRBJ2-3,TRBV27
CASSKDFPVYEQYF,TGTGCCAGCAGCAAGGACTTCCCCGTCTACGAGCAGTACTTC,NA,NA,TRBJ2-7,TRBV6-5
CASSLVRGQETQYF,TGTGCCAGCAGCTTAGTGAGGGGGCAAGAGACCCAGTACTTC,NA,few,TRBJ2-5,TRBV11-1
CASSQEGTSVETQYF,TGTGCCAGCAGCCAGGAGGGCACTAGCGTAGAGACCCAGTACTTC,TRBD2,NA,TRBJ2-5,TRBV2
CASLEAGAHEQYF,TGTGCCAGCTTAGAGGCGGGAGCCCACGAGCAGTACTTC,TRBD2,NA,TRBJ2-7,TRBV6-5
CASSLGPSGGVGNTEAFF,TGTGCCAGCAGCCTCGGACCCAGCGGAGGGGTCGGGAACACTGAAGCTTTCTTT,NA,NA,TRBJ1-1,TRBV7-3
CASSSAGVRTDTQYF,TGCGCCAGCAGCTCTGCGGGAGTCCGGACAGATACGCAGTATTTT,TRBD2,NA,TRBJ2-3,TRBV5-1
CASSQAVASGRSTDTQYF,TGTGCCAGCAGCCAAGCCGTCGCTAGCGGGAGGAGTACAGATACGCAGTATTTT,TRBD2,NA,TRBJ2-3,TRBV4-2
CAGTELDNEQFF,TGTGCCGGCACTGAACTCGACAACGAGCAGTTCTTC,NA,NA,TRBJ2-1,TRBV2
CASSPGTRERHEQFF,TGTGCCAGCAGCCCAGGGACTAGAGAACGCCATGAGCAGTTCTTC,TRBD2,once,TRBJ2-1,TRBV7-8
CASSPRPDTQYF,TGTGCCAGCAGCCCCAGGCCAGATACGCAGTATTTT,NA,NA,TRBJ2-3,TRBV11-1
CSSSLARTEGNQPQHF,TGTTCCAGCAGCTTGGCGAGGACAGAAGGCAATCAGCCCCAGCATTTT,NA,few,TRBJ1-5,TRBV7-9